This TCR beta chain came from a study of blood T cells in healthy people across ages. Study background: Capture via template switching afforded approximately one barcoded beta molecule per two T cells.

Study results and limitations: A strong correlation was found between TCR beta diversity and the percentage of naive T cells.

The second PCR ran roughly 6 to 12 cycles with a sample-barcoded 5' primer and J-beta primers. TCRdb recomputed calls from the 5' RACE reads with MiXCR, one row per CDR3 protein. Seen here are around 1.5 million distinct CDR3 sequences, 30% to 35% observed once, and the top ten hold approximately 10%. This clonotype was seen a few times. Its matching antigen is unknown. Total RNA was isolated from each sample in quantities of at least 6 micrograms. The CDR3 length is 19 residues. Trimming at V came to 7 bases and at J to 4 bases, leaving 15 bases not matched to a gene. CDR1 and CDR2 from the germline V gene are MNHEY and SMNVEV (reference sequence).

The TCR was taken from a young woman in good health. Sequencing used blood. The chain carries TRBV27 and TRBJ2-6; 11 bases are shared with TRBD1. CDR3 in amino acids: CASNPPDGQGASGANVLTF. The CDR3, as DNA: TGTGCCAGCAATCCTCCAGACGGACAGGGGGCGTCGGGGGCCAACGTCCTGACTTTC.